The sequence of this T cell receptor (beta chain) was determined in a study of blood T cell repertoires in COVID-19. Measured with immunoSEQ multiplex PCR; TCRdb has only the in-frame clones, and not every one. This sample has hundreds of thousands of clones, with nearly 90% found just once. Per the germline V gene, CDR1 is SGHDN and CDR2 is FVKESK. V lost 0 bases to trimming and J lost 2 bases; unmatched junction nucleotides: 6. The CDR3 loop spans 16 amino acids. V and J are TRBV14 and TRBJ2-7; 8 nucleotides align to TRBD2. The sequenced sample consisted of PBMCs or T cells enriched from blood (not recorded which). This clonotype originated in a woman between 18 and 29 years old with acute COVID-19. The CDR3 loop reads CASSQDGTSGTYEQYF. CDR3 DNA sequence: TGTGCCAGCAGCCAAGATGGCACTAGCGGAACCTACGAGCAGTACTTC.